These 14 T cell receptor beta chains were sequenced from one sample in a study of shared clonotypes between healthy human individuals. TCRdb keeps only in-frame clones here, not all; method: immunoSEQ multiplex PCR. The sample includes around 610,000 clones, 90% to 97% of them seen just once. CD45RO-negative, CCR7-positively selected cells formed the naive CD8 fraction, excluding terminally differentiated effector memory CD45RA+ cells. The sequencing sample was made of naive CD8+ T cells sorted from blood. All receptors derive from a woman younger than 45 in good health.

This sequence joins TRBV9 and TRBJ2-5; no clear D gene. Trimming took 1 base from V and 1 from J, leaving 8 bases between them. This CDR3 has 14 residues. Germline V gene data show CDR1 as SGDLS and CDR2 as YYNGEE. Here the CDR3 reads CASSVYSAQETQYF. CDR3 in DNA: TGTGCCAGCAGCGTATACTCAGCCCAAGAGACCCAGTACTTC. Full variable domain (remainder filled in from reference TRBV9 and TRBJ2-5): DSGVTQTPKHLITATGQRVTLRCSPRSGDLSVYWYQQSLDQGLQFLIQYYNGEERAKGNILERFSAQQFPDLHSELNLSSLELGDSALYFCASSVYSAQETQYFGPGTRLLVL.

The genes are TRBV11-3 and TRBJ1-6; D not resolved. Trimming left V 6 bases short and J 8 bases short, with 11 bases between. Germline-derived CDR1 and CDR2 are SGHNT and YENEEA. The CDR3 length is 13 residues. The CDR3 bases are TGTGCCAGCAGGGATTATGAGGATTCACCCCTCCACTTT. Encoded protein: CASRDYEDSPLHF. The whole variable domain, remainder taken from reference TRBV11-3 and TRBJ1-6, is EAGVVQSPRYKIIEKKQPVAFWCNPISGHNTLYWYLQNLGQGPELLIRYENEEAVDDSQLPKDRFSAERLKGVDSTLKIQPAELGDSAVYLCASRDYEDSPLHFGNGTRLTVT.

Regarding this clone: Other DNA sequences in this sample translate to the same CDR3. The chain recombines TRBV11-2 with TRBJ2-1; D call uncertain. This CDR3 is built from 11 residues. With 2 bases removed from V and 10 bases from J, the gap between germline ends came to 6 bases. The germline V gene encodes CDR1 SGHAT and CDR2 FQNNGV. The chain's CDR3 is CASSLPQEQFF. DNA for the CDR3: TGTGCCAGCAGCTTACCTCAGGAGCAGTTCTTC.

In DNA, the CDR3 is TGTGCCAGCAGCCACGTATCTCTAGCGGGAGAAGGTTACGAGCAGTACTTC. Translated, it gives CASSHVSLAGEGYEQYF. J is TRBJ2-7 and V is TRBV2, with 10 bases identical to TRBD2. This CDR3 comprises 17 residues. V trimming: 6 bases; J trimming: 4 bases; junction bases outside the gene matches: 15. Germline values: CDR1 SNHLY, CDR2 FYNNEI.

This rearrangement joins TRBV27 to TRBJ2-7, with D perhaps matching TRBD2 (6 bases). Looked up from germline, CDR1 is MNHEY and CDR2 is SMNVEV (reference sequence). CDR3 length: 14 residues. Trimming took 3 bases from V and 0 from J, leaving 9 bases between them. Written as DNA, the CDR3 is TGTGCCAGCAGTTTCGGGGGACTCTCCTACGAGCAGTACTTC. Encoded protein: CASSFGGLSYEQYF.

This clone has only one observation. This chain links TRBV5-4 with TRBJ2-7; 8 bases agree with TRBD1. The germline gives CDR1 SGHNT, CDR2 YYREEE (reference sequence). After removal of 4 bases from V and 2 bases from J, the junction contained 5 bases not matched to a gene. The CDR3 is 14 amino acids. CDR3 amino acids: CASSPRTGTYEQYF. In DNA form, the CDR3 reads TGTGCCAGCAGCCCCCGGACAGGGACCTACGAGCAGTACTTC.

The V and J genes are TRBV6-4 and TRBJ2-1; 8 bases map to TRBD2. With V trimmed by 0 bases and J by 7 bases, 5 bases remained unmatched. This CDR3 contains 15 residues. Germline V gene lookup returns CDR1 MRHNA and CDR2 SNTAGT. CDR3 sequence (DNA): TGTGCCAGCAGTGACTCTAGCGGGACGTCGAATGAGCAGTTCTTC. It translates to CASSDSSGTSNEQFF.

This chain uses TRBV6-1 with TRBJ1-2; 7 bases map to TRBD1. The germline CDR1 and CDR2 sequences are MNHNS and SASEGT. This CDR3 spans 14 amino acids. Germline trimming cut 10 bases from V and 4 bases from J; bases unmatched to any gene: 12. DNA for the CDR3: TGTGCCACCGGCCCGGAACAGGGGACCTATGGCTACACCTTC. This encodes CATGPEQGTYGYTF.

The chain couples TRBV19 to TRBJ2-7, with D possibly called TRBD1 or TRBD2 (5 bases each). CDR1 is LNHDA and CDR2 is SQIVND in the germline V gene (reference sequence). This CDR3 spans 15 amino acids. Trimming shortened V by 5 bases and J by 2 bases, and 16 bases separated the two germline ends. CDR3 in DNA: TGTGCCAGTAGTCCCGGGACCGAGAGAGCCTACGAGCAGTACTTC. It yields the protein CASSPGTERAYEQYF.

The chain carries TRBV27 and TRBJ1-1; TRBD1 aligns across 8 bases. The CDR3 consists of 12 residues. The germline V gene encodes CDR1 MNHEY and CDR2 SMNVEV (reference sequence). The V segment lost 4 bases and the J segment 10 bases; nucleotides outside the gene matches: 5. CDR3 sequence (DNA): TGTGCCAGCAGTTCGACAGGGGTGGGAGCTTTCTTT. Its translation: CASSSTGVGAFF.

The rearrangement joins TRBV28 to TRBJ2-7; D uncertain. V was clipped by 1 base and J by 2 bases, with 9 bases between them. Germline-derived CDR1 and CDR2 are MDHEN and SYDVKM. This CDR3 is built from 14 residues. The DNA for the CDR3 is TGTGCCAGCAGTTTATCGTACATAACCTACGAGCAGTACTTC. Its protein is CASSLSYITYEQYF.

The chain is built from TRBV15 and TRBJ1-1; D is undetermined. Per the germline V gene, CDR1 is LNHNV and CDR2 is YYDKDF (reference sequence). The CDR3 runs 14 residues. V lost 1 base, J lost 0 bases, and 6 bases lay in between. CDR3: CATSRGAMNTEAFF. CDR3 sequence (DNA): TGTGCCACCAGCAGAGGAGCGATGAACACTGAAGCTTTCTTT.

V and J are TRBV29-1 and TRBJ2-2; D might be TRBD1 (6 bases). The CDR3 is 12 amino acids. The ends were cut back, 5 bases at V and 7 bases at J, with 11 bases in the middle. Germline V gene sequence: CDR1 SQVTM, CDR2 ANQGSEA. The CDR3 nucleotides are TGCAGCGTTCTGGGGGCGGGCGGGGAGCTGTTTTTT. Amino acids: CSVLGAGGELFF.

The chain has TRBV6-5 and TRBJ2-5; a possible D gene is TRBD1 (5 bases). The CDR3 has 15 residues. Between the trimmed V and J ends, which lost 0 bases and 1 base, there was a span of 9 bases. Looked up from germline, CDR1 is MNHEY and CDR2 is SVGAGI. The CDR3 reads CASSYSWGRQETQYF. The CDR3 DNA follows: TGTGCCAGCAGTTACTCCTGGGGCCGCCAAGAGACCCAGTACTTC.